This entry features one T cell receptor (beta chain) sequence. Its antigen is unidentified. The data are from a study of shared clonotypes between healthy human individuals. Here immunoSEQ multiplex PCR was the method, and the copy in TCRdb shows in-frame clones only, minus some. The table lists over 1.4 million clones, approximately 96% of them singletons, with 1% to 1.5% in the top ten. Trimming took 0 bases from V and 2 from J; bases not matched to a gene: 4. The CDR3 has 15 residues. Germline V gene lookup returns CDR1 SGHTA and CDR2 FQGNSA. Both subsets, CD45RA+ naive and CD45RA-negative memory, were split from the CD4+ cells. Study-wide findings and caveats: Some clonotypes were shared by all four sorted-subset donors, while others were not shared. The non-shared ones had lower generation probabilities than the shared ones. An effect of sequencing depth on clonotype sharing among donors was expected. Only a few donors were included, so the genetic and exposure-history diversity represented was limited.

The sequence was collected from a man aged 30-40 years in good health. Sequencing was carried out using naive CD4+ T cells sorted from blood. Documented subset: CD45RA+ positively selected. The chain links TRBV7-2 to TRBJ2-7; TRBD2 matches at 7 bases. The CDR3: CASSLAREATYEQYF. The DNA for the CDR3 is TGTGCCAGCAGCTTAGCCCGGGAGGCTACCTACGAGCAGTACTTC.